This T cell receptor (beta chain) was sequenced for a study of Graves' ophthalmopathy and Graves' hyperthyroidism. From RNA, the CDR3 regions of TCR beta chains were amplified and sequenced. An opening RT-PCR round employed HTBI primers and preceded a second-round multiplex PCR. TCRdb re-called the multiplex PCR reads through MiXCR, storing one row per CDR3 protein. Found here are about 240,000 distinct CDR3 sequences, around 50% of them singletons; the top ten hold around 43%. The CDR3 has 15 residues. CDR1 SGHTA and CDR2 FQGNSA come from the germline V gene. The specimen was peripheral blood. This TCR was recovered from an adult man with Graves' ophthalmopathy. This chain links TRBV7-2 with TRBJ2-7; D is ambiguous. Matching the DNA end better, TRBJ2-5 makes the J call doubtful. The CDR3 protein is CASSSGRTPRETQYF. The CDR3 DNA reads TGTGCCAGCAGCTCCGGTCGTACCCCACGGGAGACCCAGTACTTC.